This T cell receptor (beta chain) was recovered during a study of blood T cell repertoires in COVID-19. The wider study: Sources were T cells, B-cell-depleted T cells, or PBMCs; the material itself was cDNA or gDNA.

There are a few counts of this clone. The CDR3 contains 16 residues. V shed 4 bases and J shed 0 bases, with 15 bases lying between them. Germline CDR1 and CDR2: LGHDT and YNNKEL (reference sequence). This table comes from immunoSEQ multiplex PCR, and its TCRdb copy is limited to in-frame clones, with some not included. In the table there are 200,000 to 250,000 clones, 70% to 90% of which are singletons. The specimen sequenced was peripheral blood. The chain carries TRBV3-1 (or the pseudogene TRBV3-2) and TRBJ1-1; a weak D match, TRBD1 (6 bases). This receptor was obtained from a woman under 30 who had recovered from COVID-19. In DNA form, the CDR3 reads TGTGCCAGCAGCCCTTCCAACAGGGTTATGAACACTGAAGCTTTCTTT. Translated: CASSPSNRVMNTEAFF.